Sequencing of this TCR beta chain was carried out in a study of T cells in Graves' hyperthyroidism and ophthalmopathy. Disease duration under 2 months; hyperthyroidism patients were aged 18 to 65. In making diagnoses, clinical symptoms, serum thyroxine and TRAb, thyroid ultrasound and orbital computed tomography were all used. There were TCR beta CDR3 regions amplified from RNA transcripts. HTBI primers drove first-round RT-PCR of the TCR CDR3. TCRdb recomputed calls from the multiplex PCR reads with MiXCR, one row per CDR3 protein. The sample lists 550,000 to 600,000 distinct CDR3 sequences, about a sixth seen once, with 18% in the top ten. The sample comprised blood. This receptor was taken from a woman younger than 30 with Graves' hyperthyroidism.

The CDR3 DNA reads as TGTGCCAGCAGCTTATTGGCCAGGGATAATTCACCCCTCCACTTT. Translation: CASSLLARDNSPLHF. The J gene is TRBJ1-6, the V gene TRBV11-3, with a possible D match to TRBD1 (5 bases). V lost 2 bases, J lost 5 bases, and 10 bases lay in between. CDR1 is SGHNT and CDR2 is YENEEA in the germline V gene. The CDR3 runs 15 residues. Based on the CDR3 plus reference TRBV11-3 and TRBJ1-6, the full variable domain is EAGVVQSPRYKIIEKKQPVAFWCNPISGHNTLYWYLQNLGQGPELLIRYENEEAVDDSQLPKDRFSAERLKGVDSTLKIQPAELGDSAVYLCASSLLARDNSPLHFGNGTRLTVT.